This TCR beta chain was recorded in a study of blood T cell repertoires in COVID-19. Study in general: T cells, B-cell-depleted T cells, or PBMCs provided the cDNA or gDNA that served as material.

The V gene's germline CDR1 is MGHDK and CDR2 SYGVNS. CDR3 length: 15 amino acids. V dropped 3 bases and J dropped 2; count of bases not matched to a gene: 3. Clones were sequenced by immunoSEQ multiplex PCR, and TCRdb holds only the in-frame ones, with some missing. The sample carries around 160,000 clones, roughly 84% recorded once. The chain links TRBV25-1 to TRBJ2-7; TRBD2 matches 11 bases. The sample taken for sequencing was PBMCs or T cells enriched from blood (not recorded which). This receptor was taken from a woman in her forties or fifties who had been exposed to COVID-19. CDR3 region: CASSDFSGGAYEQYF. The DNA of the CDR3 is TGTGCCAGCAGTGACTTTAGCGGGGGGGCCTACGAGCAGTACTTC.